This T cell receptor beta chain was captured in a study of T cell changes during pregnancy in multiple sclerosis. Here immunoSEQ multiplex PCR was the method, and the copy in TCRdb shows in-frame clones only, minus some. The repertoire has about 68,000 clones, 92% of them found once; the top ten carry 1.1% to 1.5%. Deletions cut 3 bases from V and 7 bases from J, with 13 bases between. The CDR3 sequence is 13 residues long. Germline-derived CDR1 and CDR2 are MNHEY and SMNVEV (reference sequence). The rearrangement links TRBV27 to TRBJ2-7; D might be TRBD2 (6 bases). The clonotype comes from a female donor in good health, enrolled as a control in a pregnancy study. The sequences come from peripheral blood, collected in the second trimester of pregnancy. CDR3 DNA sequence: TGTGCCAGCAGTTTGGGACTCAATCGGGAGCAGTACTTC. Translating it yields CASSLGLNREQYF.